This T cell receptor (beta chain) was observed in a study of blood T cell repertoires in COVID-19 (dated by TCRdb to about 2020). Study-wide context: Samples from collaborators originated in the United States, Italy and Spain and spanned both the acute and convalescent phases of COVID-19. The prospective study material was composed of cDNA or gDNA derived from T cells, B-cell-depleted T cells, or PBMCs. The dataset comprised deeply sampled blood TCRbeta repertoires from subjects exposed to, actively infected with, or recovered from COVID-19. The repertoires were released in a freely available public database meant as a resource for research on the immune response to SARS-CoV-2. The samples were drawn from the first 160 participants of the ongoing ImmuneRACE study and from 950 to 1,500 subjects provided by 6 global collaborators. The sample metadata nearly always contained a de-identified subject ID, COVID-19 status, age in years and sex. Where available, HLA class I and class II types were obtained from metadata supplied by the sample provider rather than from assay-based typing.

Summary of the overall study and its limitations: The quantity of clinical and demographic metadata differed by source and by participant and was supplied without curation.

The immunoSEQ Assay, a bias-controlled multiplex PCR, was used to amplify TCRbeta CDR3 regions from genomic DNA. As for the original processing: Within the assay, amplification of reference gene primers was used to estimate how many nucleated cells each sample contained. To quantify the absolute abundance of each unique TCRbeta CDR3 rearrangement, sequence reads were collapsed and filtered. For each sample, productive Simpson clonality was calculated by taking the square root of Simpson's diversity index across productive rearrangements. TCRdb took this table from immuneACCESS and kept in-frame rearrangements with V and J called. Such tables lack part of the clones; where checked against another copy, unresolved V genes explain under half of the gap, and the rest is unexplained. That table furnishes V, J and clone size, whereas the DNA furnished D and trimming. The sample has 200,000 or so clones on record, 83% of them singletons. Nearly 5% of the sample comes from the top ten.

Concerning this clone: Its recognized antigen is unknown. The record has no base qualities; no much larger clone is one base away.

The CDR3 starts with the cysteine, ends with the phenylalanine, and has 17 residues. Left in the record is the CDR3 DNA by itself, 51 bases read in frame from the first base. V and J lose 3 bases and 0 bases, and a span of 15 bases separates them. CDR1 LNHNV and CDR2 YYDKDF were looked up in the germline V gene (reference sequence). Participants in the prospective study were aged roughly 18 to 89 years, lived in some 24 United States geographic areas, and enrolled through a virtual design. In the prospective study, cohorts were assigned on the basis of participant-reported clinical history obtained from a screening survey and a study questionnaire. Exposed participants were defined as having been in contact with someone with a PCR-confirmed or clinician-diagnosed COVID-19 case within 2 weeks of study entry. In the prospective study, whole blood, serum and a nasopharyngeal or oropharyngeal swab were collected from each participant by mobile phlebotomists. Participants in the prospective study had the option to provide additional blood draws and questionnaires over a roughly 2-month period. Before DNA extraction, blood samples from the prospective study were shipped at room temperature or frozen.

The specimen sequenced was PBMCs or T cells enriched from blood (not recorded which). The receptor's source is a woman aged 45-65 years who had been exposed to COVID-19. Recombination joined TRBV15 with TRBJ2-4; perhaps TRBD1 is the D gene, with 7 bases matching. This receptor has the CDR3 CATSRGGQAIAKNIQYF. The base sequence is TGTGCCACCAGCAGGGGAGGACAGGCGATAGCCAAAAACATTCAGTACTTC.